Below are 14 T cell receptor beta chains sequenced from a single sample in a study of blood T cell repertoires in COVID-19. The assay was immunoSEQ multiplex PCR, and TCRdb's table has in-frame clones only and misses some. Among a few hundred thousand clones listed, roughly 90% were seen once. Sequenced material: peripheral blood. Source of these receptors: a man aged 40-49 years with acute or convalescent COVID-19.

The rearrangement joins TRBV2 to TRBJ1-1; TRBD1 matches 8 bases. Per the germline V gene, CDR1 is SNHLY and CDR2 is FYNNEI. CDR3 length: 14 residues. V dropped 5 bases and J dropped 4; count of bases not matched to a gene: 6. The CDR3 bases are TGTGCCAGCAGTAAACAGGGGGGGAGCACTGAAGCTTTCTTT. It is translated as CASSKQGGSTEAFF.

This clone has only one observation. The V call is TRBV5-1, the J call TRBJ1-3; TRBD1 is a possible D gene (5 bases). Per germline, CDR1 SGHRS and CDR2 YFSETQ. Trimming took off 2 bases at V and 4 bases at J, with 7 bases between the two ends. CDR3 length: 13 amino acids. CDR3 sequence: CASSLGAGNTIYF. The CDR3 coding sequence is TGCGCCAGCAGCTTAGGGGCAGGAAACACCATATATTTT.

This clone was observed once. The chain carries TRBV2 and TRBJ2-3, with a weak D call TRBD2 (5 bases). V lost 5 bases and J lost 4, with 13 bases in between. The CDR3 contains 14 residues. Germline V CDR1 and CDR2: SNHLY, FYNNEI. CDR3 nucleotides: TGTGCCAGCAGTCCCACGGGGATAGCAGATACGCAGTATTTT. It is translated as CASSPTGIADTQYF.

V and J are TRBV7-6 and TRBJ2-7; no definite D call. The CDR3 covers 15 residues. Trimming took off 6 bases at V and 2 bases at J, with 17 bases between the two ends. Germline CDR1 reads SGHVS; CDR2 reads FNYEAQ. DNA of the CDR3: TGTGCCAGCAGTCGAACTCTATCCGACACCTACGAGCAGTACTTC. It yields the protein CASSRTLSDTYEQYF.

The chain combines TRBV11-2 with TRBJ1-4; D is undetermined. This CDR3 region has 14 residues. V shed 6 bases and J shed 4 bases, with 12 bases lying between them. CDR1 is SGHAT and CDR2 is FQNNGV in the germline V gene. The DNA of the CDR3 is TGTGCCAGCAGTTCTTCCACTCTTAATGAAAAACTGTTTTTT. This gives the protein CASSSSTLNEKLFF.

This chain's CDR3 is CASSYSQGMGPQHF. The CDR3 DNA reads as TGTGCCAGCAGTTACTCACAGGGGATGGGGCCCCAGCATTTT. The rearrangement links TRBV6-2 or TRBV6-3 to TRBJ1-5, with 7 bases matching TRBD1. Trimming cost V 0 bases and J 9 bases; bases outside gene matches: 5. CDR1 MNHEY and CDR2 SVGEGT come from the germline V gene. The CDR3 sequence is 14 residues long.

The chain is built from TRBV9 and TRBJ1-3; 7 nucleotides agree with TRBD1. V shed 4 bases and J 2 bases; nucleotides not matched to a gene: 9. The CDR3 contains 16 residues. Germline V gives CDR1 SGDLS, CDR2 YYNGEE. In DNA form, the CDR3 reads TGTGCCAGCAGCCCGATTGAGGGGGCGGCTGGAAACACCATATATTTT. Translated, it gives CASSPIEGAAGNTIYF.

The V gene is TRBV6-6, the J gene TRBJ2-7; D unresolved. Germline CDR1 MNHNY, CDR2 SVGAGI (reference sequence). Trimming left V 2 bases short and J 3 bases short, with 8 bases between. This CDR3 region has 13 residues. The CDR3 loop reads CASSYGPYYEQYF. CDR3 nucleotide sequence: TGTGCCAGCAGTTACGGGCCTTACTACGAGCAGTACTTC.

V gene TRBV11-2 combines with J gene TRBJ1-5; TRBD1 is a possible D gene (6 bases). The CDR3 has 13 residues. The ends were cut back, 0 bases at V and 6 bases at J, with 6 bases in the middle. CDR1 and CDR2 (germline): SGHAT, FQNNGV. The CDR3 nucleotides read TGTGCCAGCAGCTTAGAACAGGGTCAGCCCCAGCATTTT. It is translated as CASSLEQGQPQHF.

The V gene is TRBV30, the J gene TRBJ2-1; 8 bases are a match to TRBD2. The germline V gene encodes CDR1 GTSNPN and CDR2 SVGIG (reference sequence). There are 13 residues in the CDR3. V lost 3 bases and J lost 10; bases outside the gene matches: 8. CDR3 protein: CAWRDNSGSEQFF. For the CDR3, the DNA is TGTGCCTGGAGGGACAACAGCGGGAGCGAGCAGTTCTTC. The full variable domain, in which reference TRBV30 and TRBJ2-1 provide the parts outside the CDR3, is SQTIHQWPATLVQPVGSPLSLECTVEGTSNPNLYWYRQAAGRGLQLLFYSVGIGQISSEVPQNLSASRPQDRQFILSSKKLLLSDSGFYLCAWRDNSGSEQFFGPGTRLTVL.

The V call is TRBV5-1, the J call TRBJ2-7; 8 bases are shared with TRBD2. This CDR3 is 13 amino acids long. Losses at the gene ends were 7 bases for V and 6 bases for J; bases not matched to a gene: 9. The germline V gene has CDR1 SGHRS and CDR2 YFSETQ. In nucleotides, the CDR3 is TGCGCCAGCCACCCCGCGGGGGGTTTCGAGCAGTACTTC. Its protein product is CASHPAGGFEQYF. The variable domain in full, completed from reference TRBV5-1 and TRBJ2-7, reads KAGVTQTPRYLIKTRGQQVTLSCSPISGHRSVSWYQQTPGQGLQFLFEYFSETQRNKGNFPGRFSGRQFSNSRSEMNVSTLELGDSALYLCASHPAGGFEQYFGPGTRLTVT.

The chain carries TRBV5-1 and TRBJ2-2; tentative D call: TRBD1 (6 bases). Germline values: CDR1 SGHRS, CDR2 YFSETQ. The length of the CDR3 is 14 residues. Trimming stripped 0 bases from V and 6 bases from J, with 9 bases between. The CDR3 bases are TGCGCCAGCAGCTTGGTCGAGGGGGCCGGGGAGCTGTTTTTT. Translated, it gives CASSLVEGAGELFF.

The CDR3 DNA is TGTGCCAGCAGCCAAGACAGGGCACAAGAGACCCAGTACTTC. It translates to CASSQDRAQETQYF. The J gene is TRBJ2-5, the V gene TRBV11-2, with 7 positions matching TRBD1. The CDR3 runs to 14 residues. Germline V gives CDR1 SGHAT, CDR2 FQNNGV. J lost 2 bases, V lost 5 bases, and 5 bases had no gene match.

This clone occurred once. The chain links TRBV7-2 to TRBJ1-1; 8 nucleotides align to TRBD1. Germline-derived CDR1 and CDR2 are SGHTA and FQGNSA. This CDR3 spans 15 amino acids. Trimming took 2 bases from V and 3 from J; bases not matched to a gene: 5. The CDR3 region is CASSLRRQGYTEAFF. The CDR3, as DNA: TGTGCCAGCAGCTTAAGGAGACAGGGGTACACTGAAGCTTTCTTT.